A single sample gave rise to the 27 T cell receptor beta chains below, sequenced in a study of T cells in Graves' hyperthyroidism and ophthalmopathy. The source material, RNA transcripts, was used to amplify TCR beta CDR3 regions. TCR CDR3 regions were first amplified by RT-PCR with HTBI primers. TCRdb re-called the multiplex PCR reads with MiXCR, one entry per CDR3 protein. The sample records approximately 410,000 distinct CDR3 sequences, approximately 15% being singletons. Sequences were obtained from blood. The receptors come from a man younger than 35 with Graves' ophthalmopathy.

There are many counts of this clonotype. The V gene is TRBV4-1, the J gene TRBJ2-7; 12 bases agree with TRBD2. CDR3 size: 15 residues. Germline trimming cut 1 base from V and 6 bases from J; bases unmatched to any gene: 4. The germline gives CDR1 MGHRA, CDR2 YSYEKL. Written as DNA, the CDR3 is TGCGCCAGCAGCCAAGGAGGGACTAGCGGGCTCGAGCAGTACTTC. It translates to CASSQGGTSGLEQYF.

This chain connects TRBV20-1 to TRBJ1-2; 7 bases map to TRBD1. V trimming: 2 bases; J trimming: 0 bases; junction bases outside the gene matches: 6. The CDR3 is 15 residues long. Looked up from germline, CDR1 is DFQATT and CDR2 is SNEGSKA (reference sequence). CDR3 sequence (DNA): TGCAGTGCTAGACCCGACAGGGCCGCTAACTATGGCTACACCTTC. It codes for CSARPDRAANYGYTF.

At least ten counts were recorded for this clonotype. This chain links TRBV27 with TRBJ2-7, with TRBD2 matching over 12 bases. CDR3 length: 15 residues. CDR1 MNHEY and CDR2 SMNVEV come from the germline V gene (reference sequence). Unmatched junction bases numbered 2, after V lost 3 bases and J lost 2 bases. CDR3 DNA: TGTGCCAGCAGTTTCAGACTAGCGGGAGCCTACGAGCAGTACTTC. Amino acids: CASSFRLAGAYEQYF.

The table lists this clonotype with many counts. The rearrangement uses TRBV27 and TRBJ2-4, with a tentative D call TRBD2 (7 bases). The CDR3 loop spans 13 amino acids. V lost 6 bases and J lost 5, with 11 bases in between. Per germline, CDR1 MNHEY and CDR2 SMNVEV (reference sequence). The CDR3 spells CASSRGAENIQYF. In DNA form, the CDR3 reads TGTGCCAGCAGCCGGGGGGCAGAAAACATTCAGTACTTC.

This chain links TRBV2 with TRBJ2-5; TRBD2 aligns across 13 bases. The junction had 8 bases not matched to a gene; V was cut back by 11 bases and J by 2 bases. The V gene's germline CDR1 is SNHLY and CDR2 FYNNEI. The CDR3 totals 15 residues. The chain's CDR3 is CARAGTSGEQETQYF. The CDR3 bases are TGTGCCCGGGCAGGGACTAGCGGGGAGCAAGAGACCCAGTACTTC.

At least ten counts were recorded for this clonotype. The DNA of the CDR3 is TGTGCCAGCAGTCCTCGGACTGCCAGGCAGCCCCAGCATTTT. Translation gives CASSPRTARQPQHF. The chain recombines TRBV27 with TRBJ1-5; D is unresolved. Trimming took off 5 bases at V and 7 bases at J, with 15 bases between the two ends. This CDR3 is 14 amino acids long. The V gene's germline CDR1 is MNHEY and CDR2 SMNVEV (reference sequence).

This chain connects TRBV28 to TRBJ2-1, with TRBD2 matching 10 bases. Germline trimming cut 5 bases from V and 10 bases from J; bases unmatched to any gene: 11. The CDR3 has 15 amino acids. Germline assignment: CDR1 MDHEN and CDR2 SYDVKM. This chain's CDR3 is CASSIMSGRVGEQFF. CDR3 nucleotide sequence: TGTGCCAGCAGTATAATGAGCGGGAGGGTTGGGGAGCAGTTCTTC.

The sample holds many counts of this clonotype. V and J are TRBV2 and TRBJ2-1, with TRBD2 matching 15 bases. The CDR3 spans 16 residues. Per the germline V gene, CDR1 is SNHLY and CDR2 is FYNNEI. V lost 4 bases and J lost 6; bases outside the gene matches: 4. CDR3 sequence reads: CASSAGTSGGINEQFF. The CDR3 DNA reads TGTGCCAGCAGTGCAGGGACTAGCGGGGGGATCAATGAGCAGTTCTTC.

This clonotype was observed many times. This chain links TRBV25-1 with TRBJ2-7, with D tentatively TRBD1 (6 bases). V was trimmed by 4 bases and J by 2 bases, leaving 9 bases between them. The CDR3 is made up of 13 amino acids. In germline, CDR1 is MGHDK, CDR2 SYGVNS. For the CDR3, the DNA is TGTGCCAGCAGTGGGGACACGACCTACGAGCAGTACTTC. Translation gives CASSGDTTYEQYF.

The V and J genes are TRBV19 and TRBJ2-1; possibly TRBD2 for D (6 bases). The CDR3 totals 12 residues. CDR1 is LNHDA, CDR2 SQIVND, per germline (reference sequence). V was cut by 5 bases and J by 8 bases, with 10 bases left in between. The CDR3 loop is CASSLASDEQFF. The CDR3 bases are TGTGCCAGTAGTTTGGCTAGCGATGAGCAGTTCTTC.

This chain joins TRBV4-1 and TRBJ2-2; 7 nucleotides agree with TRBD1. The CDR3 is 16 residues long. V lost 4 bases, J lost 5 bases, and 10 bases stayed unmatched. Per the germline V gene, CDR1 is MGHRA and CDR2 is YSYEKL. CDR3 residues: CASSPMRTGRTGELFF. CDR3 nucleotides: TGCGCCAGCAGCCCGATGAGGACAGGACGGACCGGGGAGCTGTTTTTT.

This clonotype was seen just once. At one boundary the junction diverges from the germline segment, which might be a read error. The chain has TRBV7-2 and TRBJ1-3, with a possible D match to TRBD1 (5 bases). From germline, CDR1 is SGHTA and CDR2 FQGNSA. The CDR3 is 14 residues long. CDR3 nucleotide sequence: TGTGCCAACAGCTTACCGACAGCTGGAAACACCACATATTTT. It codes for CANSLPTAGNTTYF.

The rearrangement links TRBV29-1 to TRBJ1-2; D possibly corresponds to TRBD1 (6 bases). Germline loops: CDR1 SQVTM, CDR2 ANQGSEA. There are 12 residues in the CDR3. The V end was cut by 6 bases, the J end by 4 bases, with 12 bases between. The CDR3 region has the DNA TGCAGCGTCGCTGGGACACTCTATGGCTACACCTTC. It yields the protein CSVAGTLYGYTF.

Only a few counts were recorded for this clonotype. The chain recombines TRBV7-9 with TRBJ2-5; 9 bases agree with TRBD2. CDR1 SEHNR and CDR2 FQNEAQ come from the germline V gene (reference sequence). J lost 5 bases, V lost 5 bases, and 9 bases had no gene match. This CDR3 spans 15 amino acids. The chain's CDR3 is CASSPGVAGGETQYF. DNA of the CDR3: TGTGCCAGCAGCCCGGGTGTGGCGGGAGGGGAGACCCAGTACTTC.

The chain combines TRBV12-3 or TRBV12-4 with TRBJ2-1; D is possibly TRBD1 (5 bases). The V end lost 1 base, the J end lost 11 bases, and 12 bases lay between the germline ends. This CDR3 region has 13 residues. Here the CDR3 DNA reads TGTGCCAGCAGTTTAGAGACTCCAGGGAAGCAGTTCTTC. This gives the protein CASSLETPGKQFF.

This clonotype was seen repeatedly, ten times or more. V usage is TRBV20-1 and J usage is TRBJ1-5; the D is unclear. Germline-derived CDR1 and CDR2 are DFQATT and SNEGSKA (reference sequence). The V and J ends lost 3 bases and 7 bases respectively, with 7 bases between them. The CDR3 is made up of 11 amino acids. CDR3 coding DNA: TGCAGTGCTAGTAGAGGACAGCCCCAGCATTTT. It encodes CSASRGQPQHF.

This clonotype was counted at least ten times. The chain has TRBV2 and TRBJ2-1; 7 bases are a match to TRBD2. The germline V gene has CDR1 SNHLY and CDR2 FYNNEI. The CDR3 is 15 amino acids. Trimming cost V 3 bases and J 2 bases; bases outside gene matches: 4. The CDR3 region is CASSDRGGPYNEQFF. The CDR3 DNA follows: TGTGCCAGCAGTGACCGGGGAGGGCCCTACAATGAGCAGTTCTTC. The variable domain in full, with the rest retrieved from reference TRBV2 and TRBJ2-1, is EPEVTQTPSHQVTQMGQEVILRCVPISNHLYFYWYRQILGQKVEFLVSFYNNEISEKSEIFDDQFSVERPDGSNFTLKIRSTKLEDSAMYFCASSDRGGPYNEQFFGPGTRLTVL.

The table lists this clonotype with many counts. One end of the junction is discordant with germline, which a read error may explain. The chain recombines TRBV5-1 with TRBJ2-7, with 7 nucleotides matching TRBD2. The germline gives CDR1 SGHRS, CDR2 YFSETQ. The CDR3 is 14 amino acids. CDR3 sequence (DNA): TGTGCCAGCAGCTTAGACGGCGGGAGCTACGAGCAGTACTTC. It is translated as CASSLDGGSYEQYF. Filled out from reference TRBV5-1 and TRBJ2-7, the complete variable domain reads KAGVTQTPRYLIKTRGQQVTLSCSPISGHRSVSWYQQTPGQGLQFLFEYFSETQRNKGNFPGRFSGRQFSNSRSEMNVSTLELGDSALYLCASSLDGGSYEQYFGPGTRLTVT.

V gene TRBV6-1 combines with J gene TRBJ2-7, with D perhaps TRBD1 (5 bases). The CDR3 totals 16 residues. Trimming cost V 5 bases and J 1 base, with 18 bases left between them. Germline CDR1 is MNHNS and CDR2 is SASEGT. CDR3 nucleotide sequence: TGTGCCAGCAGTCAAAACGCAGGGTGGGTGTCCTACGAGCAGTACTTC. Amino acid sequence: CASSQNAGWVSYEQYF.

The chain is built from TRBV10-3 and TRBJ2-7; 10 bases are shared with TRBD2. Per the germline V gene, CDR1 is ENHRY and CDR2 is SYGVKD. The CDR3 is 16 residues long. J gave up 3 bases and V 4 bases, and 9 bases lay outside the gene matches. CDR3 sequence (DNA): TGTGCCATCAGTGTGATGTGGACTAGCGGCGACTACGAGCAGTACTTC. It translates to CAISVMWTSGDYEQYF.

This clonotype was picked up many times. The chain joins TRBV2 to TRBJ2-7, with 10 bases matching TRBD2. Trimming removed 10 bases from V and 1 base from J; junction bases left unmatched: 7. The germline gives CDR1 SNHLY, CDR2 FYNNEI. The CDR3 length is 14 residues. DNA of the CDR3: TGTGCCACAATCCTAGCGGGAGTTTCCTACGAGCAGTACTTC. Its protein product is CATILAGVSYEQYF.

This clonotype was seen ten or more times. The chain has TRBV7-8 and TRBJ2-3; 14 bases are a match to TRBD2. The length of the CDR3 is 16 residues. Germline V gives CDR1 SGHVS, CDR2 FQNEAQ. The J segment lost 4 bases and the V segment lost 5 bases, leaving 5 bases of the junction unmatched. The CDR3 DNA reads TGTGCCAGCAGCCCGGGACTAGCGGGAGTTGCAGATACGCAGTATTTT. This encodes CASSPGLAGVADTQYF.

This clonotype came up many times. The CDR3 bases are TGTGCCAGCAGTTCGACAGGGTTGAATGAAAAACTGTTTTTT. It yields the protein CASSSTGLNEKLFF. The rearrangement uses TRBV2 and TRBJ1-4; 7 nucleotides align to TRBD1. The CDR3 is 14 amino acids. Trimming removed 5 bases from V and 5 bases from J; junction bases left unmatched: 5. In germline, CDR1 is SNHLY, CDR2 FYNNEI.

The CDR3 coding sequence is TGTGCCAGCAGGTTGGCGCTGATAGCGGGGGATTACGAGCAGTACTTC. This gives the protein CASRLALIAGDYEQYF. This rearrangement joins TRBV11-2 to TRBJ2-7; 9 bases match TRBD2. Unmatched junction bases numbered 13, after V lost 6 bases and J lost 4 bases. This CDR3 contains 16 residues. CDR1 is SGHAT and CDR2 is FQNNGV in the germline V gene. Full variable domain (rest looked up from reference TRBV11-2 and TRBJ2-7): EAGVAQSPRYKIIEKRQSVAFWCNPISGHATLYWYQQILGQGPKLLIQFQNNGVVDDSQLPKDRFSAERLKGVDSTLKIQPAKLEDSAVYLCASRLALIAGDYEQYFGPGTRLTVT.

Notes on this clonotype: A read error may explain this, as a much larger clone is one base away. This chain links TRBV27 with TRBJ1-1, with a tentative D call TRBD1 (5 bases). Germline-derived CDR1 and CDR2 are MNHEY and SMNVEV (reference sequence). The CDR3 runs to 15 residues. The CDR3 bases are TGTGCCAGCAGTTTATGGGGCACACTGAACGCTGAAGCTTTCTTT. Protein sequence: CASSLWGTLNAEAFF.

This clonotype was counted many times. The genes are TRBV2 and TRBJ2-7; no clear D gene. The germline V and J ends were trimmed by 4 bases and 3 bases, with 4 bases remaining between them. There are 11 residues in the CDR3. Germline V gene sequence: CDR1 SNHLY, CDR2 FYNNEI. CDR3 protein: CASSAVYEQYF. The CDR3 DNA sequence: TGTGCCAGCAGTGCCGTCTACGAGCAGTACTTC.

This clonotype came up a few times. The chain is built from TRBV15 and TRBJ2-2; 8 bases agree with TRBD1. This CDR3 is built from 15 residues. The trim removed 1 base at V and 4 bases at J, leaving 2 bases unmatched. The germline CDR1 and CDR2 sequences are LNHNV and YYDKDF (reference sequence). CDR3 residues: CATSRGQGITGELFF. CDR3 nucleotides: TGTGCCACCAGCAGAGGACAGGGGATCACCGGGGAGCTGTTTTTT.